This section outlines one T cell receptor beta chain sequence together with its context. What it binds is unknown. The sample is drawn from a study of cytomegalovirus exposure and HLA in healthy donors. Points from the study as a whole: Data from an earlier analysis indicated that most TCR beta V segments were productive either about 87% or about 30% of the time. Analyzed later, association rates of TCRs varied across HLA loci, with DRB1 most and HLA-C fewest. When the data were analyzed later, several of the most significant clusters appeared to be linked to common viral pathogens.

PCR primers comprised 60 Vbeta and 13 Jbeta primers. Profiled with immunoSEQ multiplex PCR; TCRdb holds only in-frame clones, not every one. The table lists about 200,000 clones. The germline V and J ends were trimmed by 1 base and 4 bases, with 22 bases remaining between them. This CDR3 has 18 residues. The germline V gene encodes CDR1 SEHNR and CDR2 FQNEAQ (reference sequence). J is TRBJ1-2 and V is TRBV7-9; the D gene is possibly TRBD1 (6 bases). This clonotype was obtained from a girl under 10 years old in good health and CMV-seropositive. Sequences were obtained from PBMCs. The CDR3 is CASSLDPLTGSPLYGYTF. As DNA, the CDR3 is TGTGCCAGCAGCTTAGACCCATTAACAGGGAGCCCCCTCTATGGCTACACCTTC. Looking up the rest from reference TRBV7-9 and TRBJ1-2 gives the full variable domain: DTGVSQNPRHKITKRGQNVTFRCDPISEHNRLYWYRQTLGQGPEFLTYFQNEAQLEKSRLLSDRFSAERPKGSFSTLEIQRTEQGDSAMYLCASSLDPLTGSPLYGYTFGSGTRLTVV.